This entry is about one T cell receptor (beta chain). Its target is not known. CD4+ T cells that had been cultured provided DNA sequenced with the Oncomine TCR Beta short-read assay. MiXCR, applied by TCRdb to the PCR reads, yields one record per CDR3 protein. The data show 11,000 to 15,000 distinct CDR3 sequences, with around 45% seen just once and 14% to 15% held by the top ten. The data were taken from a study of vaccination and CD4 T cells after COVID-19. Study conclusions and caveats: For SARS-CoV-2-reactive clonotypes, the median went from about 20 to 38, a nonsignificant increase.

Treatment reported: approximately nine-day PBMC culture with coronavirus spike peptide pools or control peptides (ViraFEST assay). Per the germline V gene, CDR1 is MNHNS and CDR2 is SASEGT. This CDR3 is 14 amino acids long. V was cut by 6 bases and J by 6 bases, with 15 bases left in between. The material sequenced was CD4+ T cells from blood, cultured in vitro. The chain has TRBV6-1 and TRBJ2-4, with D uncertain. The origin of this receptor is a human donor who had recovered from COVID-19. CDR3 protein: CASSQPEQGNIQYF. DNA for the CDR3: TGTGCCAGCAGCCAACCCGAACAAGGAAACATTCAGTACTTC.